What follows are 14 T cell receptor beta chains derived from one specimen sequenced in a study of blood T cell repertoires in COVID-19. This table comes from immunoSEQ multiplex PCR, and its TCRdb copy is limited to in-frame clones, with some not included. This repertoire shows 120,000 or so clones, over 75% found once; its top ten account for 7.6%. Source material: peripheral blood. The source is a man aged 50 or older with acute or convalescent COVID-19.

The gene calls are TRBV4-1 and TRBJ2-1; 11 bases are shared with TRBD2. The CDR3 is made up of 15 amino acids. V gave up 5 bases and J gave up 9 bases; unmatched junction bases: 9. Germline CDR1 MGHRA, CDR2 YSYEKL. DNA for the CDR3: TGCGCCAGCAGCTATAATAGCGGGAGGGCCGGTGAGCAGTTCTTC. The encoded protein is CASSYNSGRAGEQFF.

This clone was counted a single time. The chain couples TRBV6-5 to TRBJ2-3; the match to TRBD2 covers 8 bases. Germline CDR1 and CDR2: MNHEY and SVGAGI. Losses at the gene ends were 4 bases for V and 2 bases for J; bases not matched to a gene: 5. The CDR3 has 15 residues. This CDR3 is CASSSAGVDTDTQYF. In DNA form, the CDR3 reads TGTGCCAGCAGTTCAGCGGGAGTGGACACAGATACGCAGTATTTT.

DNA of the CDR3: TGTGCCAGCAGCGTAGCGCCTAGCGGGGCCTACGAGCAGTACTTC. Protein sequence: CASSVAPSGAYEQYF. The chain is built from TRBV9 and TRBJ2-7; 9 bases map to TRBD2. V shed 0 bases, J shed 2 bases, and the junction held 3 bases outside the gene matches. This CDR3 spans 15 amino acids. The germline V gene has CDR1 SGDLS and CDR2 YYNGEE.

This clone appeared a single time. The CDR3 nucleotides are TGTGCCTGGATTACAGGGGTCATGAACACTGAAGCTTTCTTT. The encoded protein is CAWITGVMNTEAFF. The chain employs TRBV30 and TRBJ1-1, with 7 bases aligning to TRBD1. CDR1 is GTSNPN and CDR2 is SVGIG in the germline V gene (reference sequence). CDR3 length: 14 amino acids. The junction had 5 bases not matched to a gene; V was cut back by 4 bases and J by 0 bases.

The V and J genes are TRBV18 and TRBJ2-7; 7 positions match TRBD1. The germline V gene encodes CDR1 KGHSH and CDR2 LQKENI. The CDR3 has 15 residues. The V and J ends lost 4 bases and 9 bases, in that order; junction bases with no gene match: 15. The CDR3 DNA sequence: TGTGCCAGCTCACGCAGCGACAGGGACCCCGTGGGGCAGTACTTC. It is translated as CASSRSDRDPVGQYF.

The V gene is TRBV4-2, the J gene TRBJ2-5, with 8 bases matching TRBD1. Trimming at V came to 4 bases and at J to 5 bases, leaving 9 bases not matched to a gene. The CDR3 runs to 15 residues. Per germline, CDR1 LGHNA and CDR2 YNFKEQ. CDR3 sequence reads: CASSLFQGASETQYF. Here the CDR3 DNA reads TGTGCCAGCAGCCTGTTCCAGGGGGCGTCGGAGACCCAGTACTTC.

The V call is TRBV6-2 or TRBV6-3, the J call TRBJ1-2; D is undetermined. This CDR3 is built from 13 residues. The V end lost 2 bases, the J end lost 4 bases, and 8 bases lay between the germline ends. Germline assignment: CDR1 MNHEY and CDR2 SVGEGT. The CDR3 DNA sequence: TGTGCCAGCAGTTACGAGGGTTTCTATGGCTACACCTTC. It specifies CASSYEGFYGYTF.

The rearrangement joins TRBV5-5 to TRBJ1-6; maybe TRBD1 (6 bases). V lost 4 bases and J 10 bases, leaving 18 bases between the germline ends. Germline values: CDR1 SGHKS, CDR2 YYEKEE (reference sequence). This CDR3 has 15 residues. The CDR3 bases are TGTGCCAGCAGCCCCTGGGACACCGAAACGTCACCCCTCCACTTT. Its protein is CASSPWDTETSPLHF.

The chain carries TRBV15 and TRBJ2-7, with D maybe TRBD2 (6 bases). The germline CDR1 and CDR2 sequences are LNHNV and YYDKDF (reference sequence). V dropped 0 bases and J dropped 3 bases, with 18 bases sitting between them. The CDR3 sequence is 17 residues long. DNA for the CDR3: TGTGCCACCAGCAGAGATGGTTCCGGGACTCAACACTACGAGCAGTACTTC. It specifies CATSRDGSGTQHYEQYF.

The DNA of the CDR3 is TGTGCCAGCAGGACCTTGGGAGGTCACTACGAGCAGTACTTC. It codes for CASRTLGGHYEQYF. The chain carries TRBV6-5 and TRBJ2-7, with D perhaps TRBD2 (6 bases). The CDR3 consists of 14 residues. The germline V gene encodes CDR1 MNHEY and CDR2 SVGAGI. V was trimmed by 6 bases and J by 3 bases, leaving 15 bases between them.

This chain links TRBV24-1 with TRBJ2-5; 8 bases are shared with TRBD1. Trimming at V came to 1 base and at J to 7 bases, leaving 10 bases not matched to a gene. The CDR3 extends over 16 amino acids. Germline values: CDR1 KGHDR, CDR2 SFDVKD. The CDR3 bases are TGTGCCACCAGTGATTTACCAGGGGGCGCGAGGACGACCCAGTACTTC. Translating gives CATSDLPGGARTTQYF.

The gene calls are TRBV5-4 and TRBJ2-7; 13 bases fit TRBD2. The CDR3 length is 15 residues. Germline CDR1 and CDR2: SGHNT and YYREEE (reference sequence). The V gene end was trimmed by 4 bases and the J gene end by 2 bases; junction bases not matched to a gene: 3. The CDR3 coding sequence is TGTGCCAGCAGCGTCGGGACTAGCGGGACCTACGAGCAGTACTTC. Its translation: CASSVGTSGTYEQYF. Filled out from reference TRBV5-4 and TRBJ2-7, the complete variable domain reads ETGVTQSPTHLIKTRGQQVTLRCSSQSGHNTVSWYQQALGQGPQFIFQYYREEENGRGNFPPRFSGLQFPNYSSELNVNALELDDSALYLCASSVGTSGTYEQYFGPGTRLTVT.

This clone was seen more than once but under ten times. This chain joins TRBV5-4 and TRBJ1-2, with 7 bases that match TRBD1. This CDR3 is built from 13 residues. CDR1 is SGHNT and CDR2 is YYREEE in the germline V gene (reference sequence). The junction had 7 bases not matched to a gene; V was cut back by 3 bases and J by 8 bases. The CDR3 sequence: CASSSTTGEGYTF. In DNA, the CDR3 is TGTGCCAGCAGCTCGACCACAGGGGAAGGCTACACCTTC.

The chain uses TRBV9 and TRBJ2-1; 7 nucleotides align to TRBD1. V gave up 7 bases and J gave up 2 bases; unmatched junction bases: 3. The CDR3 runs 13 residues. Germline V lookup: CDR1 SGDLS, CDR2 YYNGEE. The DNA of the CDR3 is TGTGCCAGCTCGACAGGGCCCTACAATGAGCAGTTCTTC. Protein product: CASSTGPYNEQFF.